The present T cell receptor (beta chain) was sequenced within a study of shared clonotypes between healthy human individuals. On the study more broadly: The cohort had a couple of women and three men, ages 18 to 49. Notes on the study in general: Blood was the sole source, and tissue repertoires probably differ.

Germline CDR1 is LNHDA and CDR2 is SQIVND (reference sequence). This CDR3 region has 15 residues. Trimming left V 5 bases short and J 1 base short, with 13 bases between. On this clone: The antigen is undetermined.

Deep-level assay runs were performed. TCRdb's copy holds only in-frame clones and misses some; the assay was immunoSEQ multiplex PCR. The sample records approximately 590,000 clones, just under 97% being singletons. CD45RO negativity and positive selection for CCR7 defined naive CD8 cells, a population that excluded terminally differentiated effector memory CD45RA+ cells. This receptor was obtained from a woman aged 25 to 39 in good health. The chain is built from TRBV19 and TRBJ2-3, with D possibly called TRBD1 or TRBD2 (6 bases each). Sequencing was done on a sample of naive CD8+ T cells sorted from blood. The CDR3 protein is CASSPKRGGTDTQYF. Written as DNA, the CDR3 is TGTGCCAGTAGTCCGAAGAGGGGGGGCACAGATACGCAGTATTTT.